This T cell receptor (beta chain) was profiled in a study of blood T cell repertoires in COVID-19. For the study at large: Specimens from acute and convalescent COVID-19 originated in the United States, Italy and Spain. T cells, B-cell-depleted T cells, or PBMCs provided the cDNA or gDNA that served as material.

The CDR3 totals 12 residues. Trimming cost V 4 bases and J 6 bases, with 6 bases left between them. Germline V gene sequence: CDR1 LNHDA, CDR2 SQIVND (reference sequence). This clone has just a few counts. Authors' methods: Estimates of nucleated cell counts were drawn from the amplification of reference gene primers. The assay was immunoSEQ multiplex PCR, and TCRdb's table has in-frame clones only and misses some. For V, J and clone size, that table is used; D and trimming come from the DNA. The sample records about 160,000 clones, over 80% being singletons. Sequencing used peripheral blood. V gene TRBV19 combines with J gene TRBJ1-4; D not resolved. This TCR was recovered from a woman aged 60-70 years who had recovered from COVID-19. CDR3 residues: CASSRRYEKLFF. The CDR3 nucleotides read TGTGCCAGTAGTAGGAGGTATGAAAAACTGTTTTTT. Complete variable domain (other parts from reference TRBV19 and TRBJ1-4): DGGITQSPKYLFRKEGQNVTLSCEQNLNHDAMYWYRQDPGQGLRLIYYSQIVNDFQKGDIAEGYSVSREKKESFPLTVTSAQKNPTAFYLCASSRRYEKLFFGSGTQLSVL.